Following are 13 T cell receptor beta chains from one sample sequenced in a study of blood T cell repertoires in COVID-19. Clones were read by immunoSEQ multiplex PCR, and TCRdb kept only the in-frame ones, dropping some. The table lists 200,000 to 250,000 clones, around four fifths of them singletons. The material sequenced was peripheral blood. These receptors were collected from a woman between 65 and 79 years old with active or convalescent COVID-19.

The gene calls are TRBV6-2 or TRBV6-3 and TRBJ2-3; D is unresolved. The CDR3 spans 14 residues. Trimming pared 5 bases from V and 4 bases from J, leaving 13 bases between. Germline V lookup: CDR1 MNHEY, CDR2 SVGEGT. The CDR3 region is CASSSQVGADTQYF. Written as DNA, the CDR3 is TGTGCCAGCAGTAGCCAAGTAGGAGCAGATACGCAGTATTTT.

The chain links TRBV7-2 to TRBJ2-1, with a weak D call TRBD2 (5 bases). V was pared by 5 bases and J by 2 bases, with 7 bases between. This CDR3 contains 13 residues. Per germline, CDR1 SGHTA and CDR2 FQGNSA. In DNA, the CDR3 is TGTGCCAGCAGCACTAGTGCCTACAATGAGCAGTTCTTC. This gives the protein CASSTSAYNEQFF.

This clone was picked up a small number of times. V and J are TRBV30 and TRBJ1-1; D gene unclear. Trimming cost V 5 bases and J 2 bases, with 3 bases left between them. Germline V gene sequence: CDR1 GTSNPN, CDR2 SVGIG (reference sequence). The CDR3 sequence is 10 residues long. In DNA form, the CDR3 reads TGTGCCTGGGCAAACACTGAAGCTTTCTTT. Translated, it gives CAWANTEAFF.

This CDR3 reads CASSRGGYGYTF. The CDR3 nucleotides are TGTGCCAGCAGCAGAGGGGGCTATGGCTACACCTTC. The rearrangement uses TRBV5-4 and TRBJ1-2, with D perhaps TRBD1 (6 bases). CDR3 length: 12 amino acids. V was cut by 4 bases and J by 4 bases, with 8 bases left in between. The V gene's germline CDR1 is SGHNT and CDR2 YYREEE (reference sequence).

This clone was observed a single time. V gene TRBV6-4 combines with J gene TRBJ1-5; tentative D call: TRBD1 (5 bases). This CDR3 contains 12 residues. Trimming took 9 bases from V and 5 from J, leaving 11 bases between them. The germline CDR1 and CDR2 sequences are MRHNA and SNTAGT. Here the CDR3 DNA reads TGTGCCAGGGGGGGGAGGGATCAGCCCCAGCATTTT. Amino acids: CARGGRDQPQHF.

This chain connects TRBV7-2 to TRBJ1-4; D is uncertain. Germline loops: CDR1 SGHTA, CDR2 FQGNSA. V lost 1 base and J lost 3, with 9 bases in between. The CDR3 loop spans 15 amino acids. DNA for the CDR3: TGTGCCAGCAGCTTAGGTCTCCAGTCTAATGAAAAACTGTTTTTT. Amino acid sequence: CASSLGLQSNEKLFF.

This chain joins TRBV19 and TRBJ2-5, with 7 bases fitting TRBD2. Germline-derived CDR1 and CDR2 are LNHDA and SQIVND (reference sequence). The CDR3 contains 14 residues. V gave up 3 bases and J gave up 5 bases; unmatched junction bases: 6. DNA for the CDR3: TGTGCCAGTAGTATGGCGGGAGAATTGGAGACCCAGTACTTC. Protein sequence: CASSMAGELETQYF.

The rearrangement joins TRBV20-1 to TRBJ1-5; D not certain. The CDR3 covers 11 residues. Trimming pared 2 bases from V and 5 bases from J, leaving 4 bases between. Germline lookup yields CDR1 DFQATT and CDR2 SNEGSKA (reference sequence). The CDR3 nucleotides are TGCAGTGCTAGACCTGATCAGCCCCAGCATTTT. As protein: CSARPDQPQHF.

The chain couples TRBV28 to TRBJ2-7, with 7 bases aligning to TRBD2. CDR3 length: 14 residues. Germline-derived CDR1 and CDR2 are MDHEN and SYDVKM. Trimming at V came to 6 bases and at J to 3 bases, leaving 8 bases not matched to a gene. CDR3: CASSSGGSLYEQYF. DNA for the CDR3: TGTGCCAGCAGCTCGGGGGGTTCCCTCTACGAGCAGTACTTC.

This sequence joins TRBV7-2 and TRBJ1-2, with D unresolved. CDR1 and CDR2 (germline): SGHTA, FQGNSA. This CDR3 is built from 15 residues. V lost 0 bases and J lost 8, with 16 bases in between. As DNA, the CDR3 is TGTGCCAGCAGCTTAGCAGTGCGGGCCGGGAACGGCTACACCTTC. Its translation: CASSLAVRAGNGYTF. The full variable domain, completed using reference TRBV7-2 and TRBJ1-2, is GAGVSQSPSNKVTEKGKDVELRCDPISGHTALYWYRQSLGQGLEFLIYFQGNSAPDKSGLPSDRFSAERTGGSVSTLTIQRTQQEDSAVYLCASSLAVRAGNGYTFGSGTRLTVV.

The chain recombines TRBV10-3 with TRBJ2-7; no clear D gene. CDR3 length: 16 residues. The V end lost 5 bases, the J end lost 2 bases, and 19 bases lay between the germline ends. The V gene's germline CDR1 is ENHRY and CDR2 SYGVKD. The CDR3 spells CAISSGSLIPAYEQYF. The CDR3 DNA reads TGTGCCATCAGTTCCGGGTCGCTCATCCCCGCCTACGAGCAGTACTTC.

CDR3 sequence (DNA): TGTGCCAGCAGTTTAGTCCTTAGCGGGTTGACCTCCTACGAGCAGTACTTC. Its protein product is CASSLVLSGLTSYEQYF. The gene calls are TRBV28 and TRBJ2-7, with 7 bases identical to TRBD2. There are 17 residues in the CDR3. V lost 2 bases to trimming and J lost 0 bases; unmatched junction nucleotides: 10. Germline values: CDR1 MDHEN, CDR2 SYDVKM.

This chain joins TRBV28 and TRBJ1-5; TRBD1 matches at 9 bases. The ends lost 5 bases at V and 5 bases at J; junction bases unmatched: 4. Germline CDR1 MDHEN, CDR2 SYDVKM. CDR3 size: 14 residues. The CDR3 spells CASSTGTGYQPQHF. CDR3 DNA sequence: TGTGCCAGCAGTACCGGGACAGGGTATCAGCCCCAGCATTTT.